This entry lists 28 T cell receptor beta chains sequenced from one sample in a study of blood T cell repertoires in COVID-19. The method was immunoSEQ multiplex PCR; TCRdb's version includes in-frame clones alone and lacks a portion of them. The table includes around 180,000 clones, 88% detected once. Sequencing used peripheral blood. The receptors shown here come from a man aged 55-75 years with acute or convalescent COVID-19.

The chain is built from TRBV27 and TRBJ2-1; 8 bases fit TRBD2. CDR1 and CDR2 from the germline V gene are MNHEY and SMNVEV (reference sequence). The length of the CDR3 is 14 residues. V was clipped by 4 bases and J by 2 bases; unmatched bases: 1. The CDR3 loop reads CASSSGGAYNEQFF. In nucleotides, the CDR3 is TGTGCCAGCAGTTCCGGGGGGGCCTACAATGAGCAGTTCTTC.

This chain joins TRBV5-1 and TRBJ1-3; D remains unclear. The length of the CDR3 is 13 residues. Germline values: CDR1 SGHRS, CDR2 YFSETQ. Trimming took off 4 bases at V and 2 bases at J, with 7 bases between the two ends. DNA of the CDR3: TGCGCCAGCAGCACAGACACTGGAAACACCATATATTTT. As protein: CASSTDTGNTIYF. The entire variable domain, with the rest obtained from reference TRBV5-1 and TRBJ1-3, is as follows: KAGVTQTPRYLIKTRGQQVTLSCSPISGHRSVSWYQQTPGQGLQFLFEYFSETQRNKGNFPGRFSGRQFSNSRSEMNVSTLELGDSALYLCASSTDTGNTIYFGEGSWLTVV.

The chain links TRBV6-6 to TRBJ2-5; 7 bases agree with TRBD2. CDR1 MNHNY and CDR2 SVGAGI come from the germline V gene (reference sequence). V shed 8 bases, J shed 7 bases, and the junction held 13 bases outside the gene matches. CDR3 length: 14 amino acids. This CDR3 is CASRPAGASATQYF. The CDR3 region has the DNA TGTGCCAGCCGACCGGCGGGAGCGAGCGCGACCCAGTACTTC.

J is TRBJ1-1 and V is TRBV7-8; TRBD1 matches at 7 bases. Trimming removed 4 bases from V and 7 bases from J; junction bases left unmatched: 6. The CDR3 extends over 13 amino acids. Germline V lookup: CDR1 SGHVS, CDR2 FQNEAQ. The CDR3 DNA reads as TGTGCCAGCAGCTCTGGACAGGTTAATGAAGCTTTCTTT. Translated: CASSSGQVNEAFF.

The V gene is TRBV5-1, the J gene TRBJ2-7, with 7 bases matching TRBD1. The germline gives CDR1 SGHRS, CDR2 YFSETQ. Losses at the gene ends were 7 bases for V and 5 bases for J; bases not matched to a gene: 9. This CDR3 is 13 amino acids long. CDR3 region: CASRTGSVDEQYF. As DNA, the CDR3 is TGCGCCAGCCGGACAGGCTCCGTCGACGAGCAGTACTTC.

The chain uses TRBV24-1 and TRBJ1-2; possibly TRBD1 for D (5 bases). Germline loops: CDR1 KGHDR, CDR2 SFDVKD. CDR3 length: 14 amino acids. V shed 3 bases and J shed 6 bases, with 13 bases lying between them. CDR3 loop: CATSDVGREDGYTF. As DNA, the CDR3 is TGTGCCACCAGTGATGTGGGCAGGGAGGATGGCTACACCTTC.

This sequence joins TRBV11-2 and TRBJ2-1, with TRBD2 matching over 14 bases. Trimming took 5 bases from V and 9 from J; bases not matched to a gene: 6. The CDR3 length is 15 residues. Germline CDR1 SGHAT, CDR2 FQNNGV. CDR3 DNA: TGTGCCAGCAGCCAGACTAGCGGGGGGGCGGGTGAGCAGTTCTTC. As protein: CASSQTSGGAGEQFF.

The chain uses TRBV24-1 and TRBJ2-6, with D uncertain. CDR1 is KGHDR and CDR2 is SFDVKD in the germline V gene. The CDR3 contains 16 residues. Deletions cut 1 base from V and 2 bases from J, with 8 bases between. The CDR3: CATSDFLRTGANVLTF. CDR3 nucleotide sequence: TGTGCCACCAGTGATTTCCTCAGAACTGGGGCCAACGTCCTGACTTTC.

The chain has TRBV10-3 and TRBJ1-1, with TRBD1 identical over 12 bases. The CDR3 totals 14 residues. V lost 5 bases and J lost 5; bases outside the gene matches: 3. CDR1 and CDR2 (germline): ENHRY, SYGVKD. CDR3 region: CAISPGQGATEAFF. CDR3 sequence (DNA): TGTGCCATCAGTCCGGGACAGGGGGCGACTGAAGCTTTCTTT.

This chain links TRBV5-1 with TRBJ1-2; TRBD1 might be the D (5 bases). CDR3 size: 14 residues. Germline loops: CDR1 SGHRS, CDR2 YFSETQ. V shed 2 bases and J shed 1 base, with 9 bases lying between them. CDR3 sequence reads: CASSFGQGNYGYTF. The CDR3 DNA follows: TGCGCCAGCAGCTTTGGTCAGGGTAACTATGGCTACACCTTC.

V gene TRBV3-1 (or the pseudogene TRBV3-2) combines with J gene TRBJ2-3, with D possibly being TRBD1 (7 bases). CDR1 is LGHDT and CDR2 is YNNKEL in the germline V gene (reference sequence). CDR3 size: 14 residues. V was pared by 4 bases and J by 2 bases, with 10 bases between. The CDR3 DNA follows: TGTGCCAGCAGCCGCAGGGGGGCCACAGATACGCAGTATTTT. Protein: CASSRRGATDTQYF.

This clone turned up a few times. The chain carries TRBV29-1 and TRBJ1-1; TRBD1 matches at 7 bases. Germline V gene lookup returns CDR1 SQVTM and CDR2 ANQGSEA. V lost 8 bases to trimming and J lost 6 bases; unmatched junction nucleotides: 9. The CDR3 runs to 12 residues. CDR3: CSTRQGRAEAFF. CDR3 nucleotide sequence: TGCAGCACCCGACAGGGACGCGCTGAAGCTTTCTTT.

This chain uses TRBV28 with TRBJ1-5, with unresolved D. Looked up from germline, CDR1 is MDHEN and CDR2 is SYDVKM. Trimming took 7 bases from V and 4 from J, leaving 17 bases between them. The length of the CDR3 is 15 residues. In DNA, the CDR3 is TGTGCCAGCAACATTGAAGACGGGAGTAATCAGCCCCAGCATTTT. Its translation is CASNIEDGSNQPQHF.

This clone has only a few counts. In nucleotides, the CDR3 is TGTGCCAGCAGTCGGGCAAGGACAGTTAATTCACCCCTCCACTTT. This codes for CASSRARTVNSPLHF. The V gene is TRBV11-2, the J gene TRBJ1-6; weak D call: TRBD1 (6 bases). The length of the CDR3 is 15 residues. The V and J ends lost 6 bases and 6 bases respectively, with 15 bases between them. Germline lookup yields CDR1 SGHAT and CDR2 FQNNGV.

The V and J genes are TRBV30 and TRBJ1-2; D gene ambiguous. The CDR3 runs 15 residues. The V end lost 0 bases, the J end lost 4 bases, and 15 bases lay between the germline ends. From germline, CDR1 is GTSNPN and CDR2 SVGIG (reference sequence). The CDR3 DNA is TGTGCCTGGAGTGTTTTCCCAGGAAGCTCCTATGGCTACACCTTC. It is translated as CAWSVFPGSSYGYTF.

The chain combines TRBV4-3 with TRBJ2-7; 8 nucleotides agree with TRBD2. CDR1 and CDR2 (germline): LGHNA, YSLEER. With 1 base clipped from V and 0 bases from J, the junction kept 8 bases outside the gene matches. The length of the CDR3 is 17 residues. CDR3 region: CASSQGSAGGFSYEQYF. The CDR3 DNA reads TGCGCCAGCAGCCAAGGATCGGCGGGAGGTTTCTCCTACGAGCAGTACTTC.

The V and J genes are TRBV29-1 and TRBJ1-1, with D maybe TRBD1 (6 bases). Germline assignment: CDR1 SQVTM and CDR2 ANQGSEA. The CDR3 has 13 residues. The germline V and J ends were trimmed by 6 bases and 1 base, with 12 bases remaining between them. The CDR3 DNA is TGCAGCGTCGCACAGGGCCCGAACACTGAAGCTTTCTTT. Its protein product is CSVAQGPNTEAFF. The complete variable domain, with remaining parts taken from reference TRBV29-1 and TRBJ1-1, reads SAVISQKPSRDICQRGTSLTIQCQVDSQVTMMFWYRQQPGQSLTLIATANQGSEATYESGFVIDKFPISRPNLTFSTLTVSNMSPEDSSIYLCSVAQGPNTEAFFGQGTRLTVV.

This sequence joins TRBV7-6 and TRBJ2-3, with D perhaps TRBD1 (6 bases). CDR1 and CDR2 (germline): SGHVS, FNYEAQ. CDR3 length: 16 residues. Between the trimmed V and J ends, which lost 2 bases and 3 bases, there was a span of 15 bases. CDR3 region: CASSLLGGWGTDTQYF. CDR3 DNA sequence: TGTGCCAGCAGCTTACTTGGGGGCTGGGGGACAGATACGCAGTATTTT.

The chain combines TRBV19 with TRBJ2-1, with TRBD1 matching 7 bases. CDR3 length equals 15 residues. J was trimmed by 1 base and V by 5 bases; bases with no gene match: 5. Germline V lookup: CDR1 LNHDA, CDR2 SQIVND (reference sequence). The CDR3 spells CASSVQGQSYNEQFF. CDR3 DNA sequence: TGTGCCAGTAGTGTACAGGGACAGTCCTACAATGAGCAGTTCTTC.

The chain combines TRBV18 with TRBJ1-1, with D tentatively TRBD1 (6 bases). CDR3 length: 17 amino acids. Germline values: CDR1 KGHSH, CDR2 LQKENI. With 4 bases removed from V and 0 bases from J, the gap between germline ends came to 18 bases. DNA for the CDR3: TGTGCCAGCTCACTTACATTGGGGGGGCAGATGAACACTGAAGCTTTCTTT. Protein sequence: CASSLTLGGQMNTEAFF.

CDR3 DNA: TGTGCCAGCAGCAAAGTCGGGGGACAGGGGCGATTCTCTGGAAACACCATATATTTT. It specifies CASSKVGGQGRFSGNTIYF. The chain carries TRBV21-1 and TRBJ1-3; TRBD1 was called by the table and not checked on the DNA. TRBV21-1 is a recognized pseudogene. The CDR3 is 19 residues long.

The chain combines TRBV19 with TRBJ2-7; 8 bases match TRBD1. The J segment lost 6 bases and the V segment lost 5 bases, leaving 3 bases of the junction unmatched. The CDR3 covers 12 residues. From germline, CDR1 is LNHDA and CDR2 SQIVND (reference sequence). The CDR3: CASSATGAEQYF. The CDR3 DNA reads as TGTGCCAGTAGTGCGACAGGGGCCGAGCAGTACTTC.

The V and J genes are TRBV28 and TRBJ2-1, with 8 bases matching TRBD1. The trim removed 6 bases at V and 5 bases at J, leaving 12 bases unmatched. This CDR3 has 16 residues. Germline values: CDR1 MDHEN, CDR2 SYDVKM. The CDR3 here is CASSPRTGTRHNEQFF. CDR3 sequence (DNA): TGTGCCAGCAGCCCCAGGACAGGGACTCGACACAATGAGCAGTTCTTC. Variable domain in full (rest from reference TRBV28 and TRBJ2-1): DVKVTQSSRYLVKRTGEKVFLECVQDMDHENMFWYRQDPGLGLRLIYFSYDVKMKEKGDIPEGYSVSREKKERFSLILESASTNQTSMYLCASSPRTGTRHNEQFFGPGTRLTVL.

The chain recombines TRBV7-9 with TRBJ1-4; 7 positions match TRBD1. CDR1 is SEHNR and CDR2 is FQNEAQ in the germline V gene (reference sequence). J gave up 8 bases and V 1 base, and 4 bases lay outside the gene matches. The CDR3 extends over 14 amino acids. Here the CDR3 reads CASSLGQGNEKLFF. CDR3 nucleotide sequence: TGTGCCAGCAGCTTAGGACAGGGTAACGAAAAACTGTTTTTT.

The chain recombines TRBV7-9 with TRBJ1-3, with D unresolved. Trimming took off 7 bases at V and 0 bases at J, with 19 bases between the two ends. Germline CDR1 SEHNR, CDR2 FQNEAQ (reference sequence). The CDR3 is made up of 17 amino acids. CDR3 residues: CASNPTEASSSGNTIYF. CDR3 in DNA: TGTGCCAGCAACCCCACGGAGGCCTCAAGCTCTGGAAACACCATATATTTT.

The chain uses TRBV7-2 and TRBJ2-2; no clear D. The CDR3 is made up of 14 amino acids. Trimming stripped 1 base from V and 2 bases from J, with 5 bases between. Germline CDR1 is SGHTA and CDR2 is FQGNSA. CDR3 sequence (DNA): TGTGCCAGCAGCTTAGGTGGCAACACCGGGGAGCTGTTTTTT. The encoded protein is CASSLGGNTGELFF.

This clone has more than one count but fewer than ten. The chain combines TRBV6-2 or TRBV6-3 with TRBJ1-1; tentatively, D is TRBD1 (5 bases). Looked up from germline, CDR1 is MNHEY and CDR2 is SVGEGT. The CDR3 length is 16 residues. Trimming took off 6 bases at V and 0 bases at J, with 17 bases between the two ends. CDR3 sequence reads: CASSPLRQSMNTEAFF. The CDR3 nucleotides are TGTGCCAGCAGCCCGCTAAGACAGTCCATGAACACTGAAGCTTTCTTT.

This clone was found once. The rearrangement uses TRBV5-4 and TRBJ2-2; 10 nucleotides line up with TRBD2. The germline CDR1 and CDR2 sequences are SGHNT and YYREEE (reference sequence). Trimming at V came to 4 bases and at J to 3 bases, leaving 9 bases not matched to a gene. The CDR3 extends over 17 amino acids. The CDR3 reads CASSPLSGRADTGELFF. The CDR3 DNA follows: TGTGCCAGCAGCCCCTTGAGCGGGAGGGCGGACACCGGGGAGCTGTTTTTT.